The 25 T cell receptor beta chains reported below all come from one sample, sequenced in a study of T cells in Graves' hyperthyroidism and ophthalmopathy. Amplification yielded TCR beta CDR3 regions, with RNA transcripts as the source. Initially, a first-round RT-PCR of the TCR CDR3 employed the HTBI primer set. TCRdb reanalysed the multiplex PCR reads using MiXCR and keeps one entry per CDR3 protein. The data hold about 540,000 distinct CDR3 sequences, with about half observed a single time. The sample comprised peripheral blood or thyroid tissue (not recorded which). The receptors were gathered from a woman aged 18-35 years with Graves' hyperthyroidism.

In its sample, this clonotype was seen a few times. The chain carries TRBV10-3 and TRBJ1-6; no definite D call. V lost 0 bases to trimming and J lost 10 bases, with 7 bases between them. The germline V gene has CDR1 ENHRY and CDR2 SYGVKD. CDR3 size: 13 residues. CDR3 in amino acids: CAISESRVSPLHF. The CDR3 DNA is TGTGCCATCAGTGAGTCAAGGGTATCACCCCTCCACTTT.

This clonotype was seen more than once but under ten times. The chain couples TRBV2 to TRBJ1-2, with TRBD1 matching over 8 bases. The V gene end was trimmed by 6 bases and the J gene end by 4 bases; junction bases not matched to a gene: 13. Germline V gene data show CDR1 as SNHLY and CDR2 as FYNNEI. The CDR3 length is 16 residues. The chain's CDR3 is CASRKIGQGVLYGYTF. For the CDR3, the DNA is TGTGCCAGCAGGAAGATCGGACAGGGCGTACTCTATGGCTACACCTTC. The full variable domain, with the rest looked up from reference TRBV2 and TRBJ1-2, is EPEVTQTPSHQVTQMGQEVILRCVPISNHLYFYWYRQILGQKVEFLVSFYNNEISEKSEIFDDQFSVERPDGSNFTLKIRSTKLEDSAMYFCASRKIGQGVLYGYTFGSGTRLTVV.

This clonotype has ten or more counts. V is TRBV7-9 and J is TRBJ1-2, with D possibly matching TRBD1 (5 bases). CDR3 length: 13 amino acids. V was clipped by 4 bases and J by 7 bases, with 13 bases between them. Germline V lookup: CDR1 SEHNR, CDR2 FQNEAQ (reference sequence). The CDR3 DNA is TGTGCCAGCAGCTATCCGTCCGGGGGTGGCTACACCTTC. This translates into CASSYPSGGGYTF.

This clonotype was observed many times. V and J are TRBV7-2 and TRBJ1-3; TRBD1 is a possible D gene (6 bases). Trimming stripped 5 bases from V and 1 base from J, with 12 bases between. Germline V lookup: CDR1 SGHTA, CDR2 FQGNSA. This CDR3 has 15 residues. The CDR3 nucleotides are TGTGCCAGCAGCGATCTAGGACAGTCTGGAAACACCATATATTTT. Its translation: CASSDLGQSGNTIYF. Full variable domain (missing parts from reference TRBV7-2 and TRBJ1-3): GAGVSQSPSNKVTEKGKDVELRCDPISGHTALYWYRQSLGQGLEFLIYFQGNSAPDKSGLPSDRFSAERTGGSVSTLTIQRTQQEDSAVYLCASSDLGQSGNTIYFGEGSWLTVV.

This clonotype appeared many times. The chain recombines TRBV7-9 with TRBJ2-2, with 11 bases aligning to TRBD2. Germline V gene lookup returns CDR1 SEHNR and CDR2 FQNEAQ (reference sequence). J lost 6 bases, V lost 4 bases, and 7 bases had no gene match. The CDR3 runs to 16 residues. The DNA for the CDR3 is TGTGCCAGCAGCTCAACTAGCGGGAGTGGTGCCGGGGAGCTGTTTTTT. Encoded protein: CASSSTSGSGAGELFF.

Here the CDR3 reads CASSSPVGGGNTGELFF. The CDR3 DNA sequence: TGTGCCAGCAGCTCCCCTGTTGGCGGAGGGAACACCGGGGAGCTGTTTTTT. V usage is TRBV11-2 and J usage is TRBJ2-2, with D tentatively TRBD2 (5 bases). Germline CDR1 and CDR2: SGHAT and FQNNGV. The CDR3 length is 17 residues. V was pared by 4 bases and J by 1 base, with 16 bases between. Variable domain in full (rest from reference TRBV11-2 and TRBJ2-2): EAGVAQSPRYKIIEKRQSVAFWCNPISGHATLYWYQQILGQGPKLLIQFQNNGVVDDSQLPKDRFSAERLKGVDSTLKIQPAKLEDSAVYLCASSSPVGGGNTGELFFGEGSRLTVL.

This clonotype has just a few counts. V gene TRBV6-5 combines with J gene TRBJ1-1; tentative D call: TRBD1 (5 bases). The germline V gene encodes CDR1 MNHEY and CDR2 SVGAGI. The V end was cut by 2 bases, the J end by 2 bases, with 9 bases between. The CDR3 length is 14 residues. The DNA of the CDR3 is TGTGCCAGCAGTTACGGAGGGGACAACACTGAAGCTTTCTTT. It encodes CASSYGGDNTEAFF.

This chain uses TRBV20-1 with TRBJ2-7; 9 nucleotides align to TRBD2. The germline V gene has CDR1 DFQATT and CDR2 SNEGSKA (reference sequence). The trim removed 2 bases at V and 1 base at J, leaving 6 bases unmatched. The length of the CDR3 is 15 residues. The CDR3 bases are TGCAGTGCTAGACTAGCGGGGCTTTCGTCCTACGAGCAGTACTTC. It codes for CSARLAGLSSYEQYF.

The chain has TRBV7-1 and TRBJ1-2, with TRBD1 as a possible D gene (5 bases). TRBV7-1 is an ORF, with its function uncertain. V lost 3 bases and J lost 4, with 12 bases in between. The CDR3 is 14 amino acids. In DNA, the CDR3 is TGTGCCAGCAGCTCTAGTGGGGACCTCTATGGCTACACCTTC. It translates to CASSSSGDLYGYTF.

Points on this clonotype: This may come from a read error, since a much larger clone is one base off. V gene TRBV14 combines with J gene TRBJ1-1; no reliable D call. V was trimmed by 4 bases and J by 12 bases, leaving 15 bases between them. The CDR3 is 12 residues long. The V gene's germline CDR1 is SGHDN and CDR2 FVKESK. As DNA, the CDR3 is TGTGCCAGCAGCCGGCTGACGGGAGAATCTTTCTTT. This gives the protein CASSRLTGESFF.

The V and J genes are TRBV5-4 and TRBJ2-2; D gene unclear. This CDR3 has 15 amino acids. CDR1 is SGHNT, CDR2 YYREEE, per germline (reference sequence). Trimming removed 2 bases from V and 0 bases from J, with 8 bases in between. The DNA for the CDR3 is TGTGCCAGCAGCTTACGTCTCCCGAACACCGGGGAGCTGTTTTTT. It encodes CASSLRLPNTGELFF.

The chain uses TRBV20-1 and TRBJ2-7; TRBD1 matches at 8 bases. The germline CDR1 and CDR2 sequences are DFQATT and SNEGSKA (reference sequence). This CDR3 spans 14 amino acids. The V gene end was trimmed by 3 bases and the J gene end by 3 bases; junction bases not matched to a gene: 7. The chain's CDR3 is CSARAGQGVYEQYF. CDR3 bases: TGCAGTGCTAGGGCCGGACAGGGTGTCTACGAGCAGTACTTC.

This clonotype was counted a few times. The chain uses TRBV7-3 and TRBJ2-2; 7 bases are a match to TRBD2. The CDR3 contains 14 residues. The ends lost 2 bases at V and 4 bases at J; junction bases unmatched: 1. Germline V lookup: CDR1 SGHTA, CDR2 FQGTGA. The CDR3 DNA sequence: TGTGCCAGCAGCTTAGCGGGAGCCACCGGGGAGCTGTTTTTT. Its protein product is CASSLAGATGELFF.

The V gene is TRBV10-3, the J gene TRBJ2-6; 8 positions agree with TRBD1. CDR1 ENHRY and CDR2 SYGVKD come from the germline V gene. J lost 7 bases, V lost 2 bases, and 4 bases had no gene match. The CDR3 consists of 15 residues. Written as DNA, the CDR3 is TGTGCCATCAGTGAGGGACAGGGCTCAGCCAACGTCCTGACTTTC. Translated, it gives CAISEGQGSANVLTF.

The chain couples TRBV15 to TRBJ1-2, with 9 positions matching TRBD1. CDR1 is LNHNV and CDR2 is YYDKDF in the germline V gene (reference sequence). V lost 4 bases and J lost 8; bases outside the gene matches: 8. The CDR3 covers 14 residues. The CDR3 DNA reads TGTGCCACCAGCACTTCGGGACAGGGCGGAGGCTACACCTTC. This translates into CATSTSGQGGGYTF.

The CDR3 nucleotides read TGCAGCGTGAAGGCAGGGGGGGACGAGCAGTACTTC. Protein: CSVKAGGDEQYF. The chain joins TRBV29-1 to TRBJ2-7, with D perhaps being TRBD1 or TRBD2 (7 bases each). The CDR3 is 12 amino acids. The germline CDR1 and CDR2 sequences are SQVTM and ANQGSEA. V was shortened by 6 bases and J by 5 bases, with 14 bases between the two germline ends.

The CDR3 here is CASSMTGNSNQPQHF. DNA for the CDR3: TGCGCCAGCAGCATGACAGGGAATAGCAATCAGCCCCAGCATTTT. The chain employs TRBV5-1 and TRBJ1-5, with 7 bases that match TRBD1. Looked up from germline, CDR1 is SGHRS and CDR2 is YFSETQ. Trimming cost V 4 bases and J 0 bases; bases outside gene matches: 4. CDR3 length: 15 residues.

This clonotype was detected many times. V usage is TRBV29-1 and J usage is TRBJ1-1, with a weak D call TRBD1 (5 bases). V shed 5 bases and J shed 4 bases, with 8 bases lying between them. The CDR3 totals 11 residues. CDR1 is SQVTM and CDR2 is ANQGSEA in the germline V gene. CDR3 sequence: CSVQGRTEAFF. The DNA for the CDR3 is TGCAGCGTTCAGGGCCGCACTGAAGCTTTCTTT.

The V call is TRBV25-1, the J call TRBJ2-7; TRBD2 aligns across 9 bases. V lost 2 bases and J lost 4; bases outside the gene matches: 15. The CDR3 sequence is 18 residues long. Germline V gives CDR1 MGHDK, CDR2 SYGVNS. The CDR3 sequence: CASSEGASGTRLPYEQYF. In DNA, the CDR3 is TGTGCCAGCAGTGAAGGGGCTAGCGGGACAAGGCTACCTTACGAGCAGTACTTC.

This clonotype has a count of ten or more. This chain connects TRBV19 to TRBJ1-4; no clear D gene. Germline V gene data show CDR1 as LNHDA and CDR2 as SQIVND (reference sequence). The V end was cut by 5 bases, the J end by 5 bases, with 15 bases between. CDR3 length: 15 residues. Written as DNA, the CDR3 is TGTGCCAGTAGTCTTTCTCTGGTTCTAAATGAAAAACTGTTTTTT. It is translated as CASSLSLVLNEKLFF. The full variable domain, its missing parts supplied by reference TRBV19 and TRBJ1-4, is DGGITQSPKYLFRKEGQNVTLSCEQNLNHDAMYWYRQDPGQGLRLIYYSQIVNDFQKGDIAEGYSVSREKKESFPLTVTSAQKNPTAFYLCASSLSLVLNEKLFFGSGTQLSVL.

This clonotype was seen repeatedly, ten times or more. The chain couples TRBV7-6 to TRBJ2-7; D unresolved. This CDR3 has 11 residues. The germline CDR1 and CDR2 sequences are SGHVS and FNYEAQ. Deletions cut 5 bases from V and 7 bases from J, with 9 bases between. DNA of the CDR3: TGTGCCAGCAGCCCTGGCGGTGAGCAGTACTTC. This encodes CASSPGGEQYF.

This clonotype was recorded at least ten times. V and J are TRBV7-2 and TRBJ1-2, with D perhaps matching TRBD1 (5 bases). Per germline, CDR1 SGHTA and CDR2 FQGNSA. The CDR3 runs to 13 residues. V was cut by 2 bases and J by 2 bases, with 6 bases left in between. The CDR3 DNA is TGTGCCAGCAGCTTACGGGACAACTATGGCTACACCTTC. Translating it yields CASSLRDNYGYTF.

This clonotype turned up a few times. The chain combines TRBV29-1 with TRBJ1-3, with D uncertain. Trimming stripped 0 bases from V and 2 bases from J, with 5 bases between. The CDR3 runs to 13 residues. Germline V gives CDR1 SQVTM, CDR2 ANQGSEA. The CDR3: CSVEDQTGNTIYF. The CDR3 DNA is TGCAGCGTTGAAGATCAGACTGGAAACACCATATATTTT.

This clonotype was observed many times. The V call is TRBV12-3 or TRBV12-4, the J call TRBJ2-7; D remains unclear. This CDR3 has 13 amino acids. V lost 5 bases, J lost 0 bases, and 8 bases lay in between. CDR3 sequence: CASSLLSSYEQYF. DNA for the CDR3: TGTGCCAGCAGTCTACTTAGCTCCTACGAGCAGTACTTC.

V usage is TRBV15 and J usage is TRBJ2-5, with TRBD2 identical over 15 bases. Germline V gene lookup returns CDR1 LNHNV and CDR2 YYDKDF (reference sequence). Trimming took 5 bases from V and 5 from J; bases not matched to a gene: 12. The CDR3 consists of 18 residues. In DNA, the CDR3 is TGTGCCACCAGCGGGGGACTAGCGGGAGGCCCCTCCGTTGAGACCCAGTACTTC. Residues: CATSGGLAGGPSVETQYF.